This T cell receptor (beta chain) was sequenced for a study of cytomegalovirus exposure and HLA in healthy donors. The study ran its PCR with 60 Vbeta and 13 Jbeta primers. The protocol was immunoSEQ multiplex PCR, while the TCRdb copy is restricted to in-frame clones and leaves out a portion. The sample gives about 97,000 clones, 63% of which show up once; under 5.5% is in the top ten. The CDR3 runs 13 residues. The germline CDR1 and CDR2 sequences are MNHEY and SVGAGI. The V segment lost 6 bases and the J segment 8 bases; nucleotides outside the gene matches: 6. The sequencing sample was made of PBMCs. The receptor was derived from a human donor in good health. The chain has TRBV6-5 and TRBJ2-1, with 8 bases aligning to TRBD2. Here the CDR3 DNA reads TGTGCCAGCAGACAAGCGGGAGTCTATGAGCAGTTCTTC. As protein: CASRQAGVYEQFF.